This record covers a single T cell receptor beta chain. Ten or more counts support this clonotype. Its antigen is unknown. No much larger clone exists at a distance of one base, and base qualities are not known. The sample originates from a study of regulatory T cells in long-lasting Graves disease (dated by TCRdb to the early 2020s). With respect to the entire study: Persistent Graves' disease was defined as persistently positive TSH receptor autoantibodies together with antithyroid drug treatment for over 5 years. This study used TCR sequencing and RNA sequencing of peripheral blood to compare persistent Graves' disease patients against newly diagnosed Graves' disease patients. The study was conducted in China and was registered as a clinical trial. A total of around 35 samples underwent TCR sequencing, from roughly 13 patients with persistent Graves' disease and some 20 patients with newly diagnosed Graves' disease. On average, persistent Graves' disease patients in the clinical cohort had been on antithyroid drugs for about 10 years.

Preparation of the library involved multiplex PCR. Sequencing was carried out with an Illumina HiSeq 4000. To build TCR beta libraries, CDR3 regions were amplified by Arm-PCR using iRepertoire HTBI primers. Gel purification was performed on PCR products prior to sequencing. Per the original workflow: Gene usage analysis of CDR3 amino acid clonotypes used the 62 TRBV and about 15 TRBJ segments found across samples. Filtered high-quality paired reads were merged into contigs using COPE and FqMerger. BLAST was used to align contigs to IMGT TRBV, TRBD and TRBJ reference genes, with CDR3 defined following IMGT. Highly expanded clones were defined as clonotypes with a frequency above 0.1%. Shannon entropy served as the measure of repertoire diversity, while the Gini coefficient captured V-J evenness. A clonotype was considered public if more than one individual shared it. Through fastp at Q25 and MiXCR, TCRdb rebuilt clones from the public reads, retaining in-frame beta chains. Each entry is one CDR3 protein sequence, shown with its most common DNA and genes. The V and J calls and clone size are TCRdb's, not the authors'. The sample has 400,000 to 500,000 distinct CDR3 sequences on record, around 21% of them singletons. About 7.8% of the sample is taken by the ten largest.

Overall study results and their limits: The small sample size was acknowledged by the authors as a limitation that may reduce accuracy. Lower TCR Shannon entropy and fewer highly expanded clones were observed in persistent Graves' disease patients than in newly diagnosed patients, which suggested clonal expansion. The study examined only peripheral blood because the primary lesion, thyroid tissue, could not be accessed. Only the TCR beta chain was sequenced and analyzed. Patients with persistent disease shared more public clonotypes (around 2,500) than newly diagnosed patients did (966). Persistent disease showed preferential use of TRBV28, TRBJ1-2 and TRBJ2-5, whereas newly diagnosed disease favored TRBV20-1 and TRBJ2-1.

The sample's time point, from its label and the paper: persistent/refractory GD, antithyroid drugs over 5 years with positive TRAb. For both TCR sequencing and RNA sequencing, RNA was extracted from PBMCs in TRIzol. The diagnosis of Graves' disease was made according to American Thyroid Association guidelines. Patients were recruited from an endocrinology department in Xi'an, China. Each patient gave 9 to 10 milliliters of peripheral blood, collected in an EDTA anticoagulant tube. Ficoll Paque Plus density gradient separation was used to isolate PBMCs, and no further T cell sorting was performed. An Agilent 2100 Bioanalyzer and agarose gel were used to assess RNA quality, and a NanoDrop 2000 was used to measure RNA concentration. From the cysteine through the phenylalanine, the CDR3 covers 13 amino acids. Only CDR3 DNA remains: 39 bases, in frame from the first base. After removal of 5 bases from V and 4 bases from J, the junction retains 6 bases not matched to a gene. CDR1 and CDR2 are read off the germline V gene (reference sequence) as DFQATT and SNEGSKA.

This material consisted of peripheral blood mononuclear cells (PBMCs), taken when the disease was refractory, from a patient treated with antithyroid drugs. The chain is made from TRBV20-1 and TRBJ1-2, and TRBD1 aligns with 8 junction nucleotides. This receptor was taken from a female donor with Graves disease. The CDR3 sequence is CSAPTTGGYGYTF. The sequence in DNA is TGCAGTGCTCCTACAACAGGGGGCTATGGCTACACCTTC.